The 17 T cell receptor beta chains presented below share a single source sample, sequenced in a study of shared clonotypes between healthy human individuals. Sequenced by immunoSEQ multiplex PCR; TCRdb stores in-frame clones only, minus some. This sample yields over 750,000 clones, of which about 97% are seen a single time; less than 0.3% belongs to the top ten. Positive CCR7 selection of CD45RO-negative cells yielded the naive CD8 cells, and terminally differentiated effector memory CD45RA+ cells were excluded. The sample consisted of naive CD8+ T cells sorted from blood. The origin of the receptors is a man in his thirties or forties in good health.

The V and J genes are TRBV5-8 and TRBJ2-2, with D perhaps given as TRBD1 or TRBD2 (5 bases each). V lost 4 bases, J lost 0 bases, and 13 bases lay in between. The CDR3 loop spans 16 amino acids. Germline values: CDR1 SGHTS, CDR2 YDEGEE. The CDR3 sequence: CASSTLQGANTGELFF. The CDR3, as DNA: TGTGCCAGCAGCACTCTCCAGGGAGCGAACACCGGGGAGCTGTTTTTT.

The chain joins TRBV7-6 to TRBJ2-2; TRBD2 agrees at 10 bases. The V segment lost 5 bases and the J segment 2 bases; nucleotides outside the gene matches: 8. This CDR3 is built from 17 residues. The germline V gene has CDR1 SGHVS and CDR2 FNYEAQ. The CDR3 is CASSTPLAGANTGELFF. The CDR3 nucleotides read TGTGCCAGCAGCACCCCTCTAGCGGGAGCCAACACCGGGGAGCTGTTTTTT.

The rearrangement links TRBV7-9 to TRBJ2-7; D ambiguous. With 5 bases removed from V and 0 bases from J, the gap between germline ends came to 17 bases. The CDR3 extends over 16 amino acids. CDR1 is SEHNR, CDR2 FQNEAQ, per germline (reference sequence). CDR3 residues: CASSPRDGENSYEQYF. Written as DNA, the CDR3 is TGTGCCAGCAGCCCCCGTGACGGAGAGAACTCCTACGAGCAGTACTTC.

Comment on this clone: The same CDR3 is also encoded by other DNA sequences in this sample. The chain is built from TRBV7-9 and TRBJ1-5; 7 bases map to TRBD1. CDR1 and CDR2 from the germline V gene are SEHNR and FQNEAQ (reference sequence). CDR3 length: 14 residues. J gave up 7 bases and V 2 bases, and 5 bases lay outside the gene matches. In nucleotides, the CDR3 is TGTGCCAGCAGCTTAAGCACAGGGGACCAGCCCCAGCATTTT. It encodes CASSLSTGDQPQHF.

The chain links TRBV19 to TRBJ2-7, with 11 nucleotides matching TRBD2. Germline V gene lookup returns CDR1 LNHDA and CDR2 SQIVND (reference sequence). The length of the CDR3 is 14 residues. V lost 5 bases to trimming and J lost 6 bases; unmatched junction nucleotides: 6. The CDR3: CASSPGTSGLEQYF. In DNA, the CDR3 is TGTGCCAGTAGTCCCGGGACTAGCGGTCTCGAGCAGTACTTC.

V gene TRBV4-1 combines with J gene TRBJ2-7; D is unclear. From germline, CDR1 is MGHRA and CDR2 YSYEKL. V lost 2 bases and J 3 bases, leaving 11 bases between the germline ends. CDR3 length: 14 residues. CDR3 sequence: CASSQQQLDYEQYF. DNA for the CDR3: TGCGCCAGCAGCCAACAACAGCTGGACTACGAGCAGTACTTC.

This clone has only a few counts. The sample contains more than one DNA sequence encoding this CDR3. This chain connects TRBV5-1 to TRBJ2-3; D unclear. V was pared by 0 bases and J by 1 base, with 3 bases between. The CDR3 sequence is 13 residues long. The germline V gene has CDR1 SGHRS and CDR2 YFSETQ. The CDR3 reads CASSLGGTDTQYF. Here the CDR3 DNA reads TGCGCCAGCAGCTTGGGGGGCACAGATACGCAGTATTTT.

The chain carries TRBV6-1 and TRBJ1-1; D not resolved. This CDR3 region has 12 residues. In germline, CDR1 is MNHNS, CDR2 SASEGT. V was shortened by 4 bases and J by 1 base, with 4 bases between the two germline ends. The DNA of the CDR3 is TGTGCCAGCAGTGCCAAGAACACTGAAGCTTTCTTT. Encoded protein: CASSAKNTEAFF.

CDR3 bases: TGTGCCAGCAGGTTGATACCGGGACACTACTCCTACAATGAGCAGTTCTTC. Protein sequence: CASRLIPGHYSYNEQFF. The chain employs TRBV27 and TRBJ2-1; D possibly corresponds to TRBD1 (6 bases). Trimming shortened V by 6 bases and J by 0 bases, and 18 bases separated the two germline ends. Germline V gene lookup returns CDR1 MNHEY and CDR2 SMNVEV (reference sequence). This CDR3 has 17 residues.

This chain links TRBV9 with TRBJ2-6; TRBD1 aligns across 7 bases. CDR1 is SGDLS and CDR2 is YYNGEE in the germline V gene. J lost 15 bases, V lost 0 bases, and 12 bases had no gene match. The CDR3 has 15 amino acids. CDR3 DNA: TGTGCCAGCAGCGTAGATGAGGGGGCGCGAGTAAACCTGACTTTC. Residues: CASSVDEGARVNLTF.

About this clone: Other DNA sequences in this sample translate to the same CDR3. The chain is built from TRBV27 and TRBJ2-7; D call uncertain. Germline-derived CDR1 and CDR2 are MNHEY and SMNVEV (reference sequence). This CDR3 is 13 amino acids long. Trimming took 0 bases from V and 3 from J, leaving 6 bases between them. The CDR3 DNA reads as TGTGCCAGCAGTTTATCCGGAAACTACGAGCAGTACTTC. This gives the protein CASSLSGNYEQYF.

The chain recombines TRBV5-4 with TRBJ2-1; 12 bases line up with TRBD2. This CDR3 contains 13 residues. The germline V gene has CDR1 SGHNT and CDR2 YYREEE (reference sequence). After removal of 7 bases from V and 5 bases from J, the junction contained 1 base not matched to a gene. The CDR3 coding sequence is TGTGCCAGCCGGACTAGCGGGAACAATGAGCAGTTCTTC. Translated: CASRTSGNNEQFF.

This chain links TRBV10-1 with TRBJ2-5; D call uncertain. Trimming removed 11 bases at V and 5 bases at J, with 27 bases between. The CDR3 length is 16 residues. Germline values: CDR1 WNHNN, CDR2 SYGVQD (reference sequence). The CDR3 DNA is TGCGCCTCATACACCCCGACTCAATACTCCAGGGAGACCCAGTACTTC. It translates to CASYTPTQYSRETQYF.

The chain carries TRBV27 and TRBJ2-1; 7 bases align to TRBD2. The CDR3 has 15 residues. Unmatched junction bases numbered 4, after V lost 5 bases and J lost 0 bases. Germline CDR1 reads MNHEY; CDR2 reads SMNVEV (reference sequence). Here the CDR3 reads CASSPSGSSYNEQFF. In nucleotides, the CDR3 is TGTGCCAGCAGTCCTAGCGGTAGCTCCTACAATGAGCAGTTCTTC.

The rearrangement links TRBV2 to TRBJ2-1; D unresolved. Between the trimmed V and J ends, which lost 1 base and 6 bases, there was a span of 10 bases. The germline gives CDR1 SNHLY, CDR2 FYNNEI. CDR3 size: 14 residues. The CDR3 sequence is CASSEGNYFNEQFF. As DNA, the CDR3 is TGTGCCAGCAGTGAAGGGAACTACTTCAATGAGCAGTTCTTC.

V and J are TRBV28 and TRBJ2-3; D is possibly TRBD2 (6 bases). Germline assignment: CDR1 MDHEN and CDR2 SYDVKM. V shed 6 bases and J shed 2 bases, with 12 bases lying between them. This CDR3 has 14 amino acids. This CDR3 is CASRWRGSTDTQYF. The CDR3, as DNA: TGTGCCAGCAGGTGGAGGGGATCCACAGATACGCAGTATTTT. Drawing the rest from reference TRBV28 and TRBJ2-3, the complete variable domain is DVKVTQSSRYLVKRTGEKVFLECVQDMDHENMFWYRQDPGLGLRLIYFSYDVKMKEKGDIPEGYSVSREKKERFSLILESASTNQTSMYLCASRWRGSTDTQYFGPGTRLTVL.

The genes are TRBV29-1 and TRBJ1-1, with a weak D call TRBD1 (6 bases). The ends were cut back, 4 bases at V and 0 bases at J, with 12 bases in the middle. The CDR3 is 14 amino acids. In germline, CDR1 is SQVTM, CDR2 ANQGSEA. CDR3 DNA sequence: TGCAGCGTTGTGGACAGTAGCATGAACACTGAAGCTTTCTTT. As protein: CSVVDSSMNTEAFF.